This T cell receptor beta chain was captured in a study of blood T cell repertoires in acute mononucleosis (dated by TCRdb to 2020 to 2021). The study in broad terms: To capture the primary response, acute-phase samples were obtained within 2 weeks of when symptoms began. In acute infection, YVL-BR-specific cells made up a mean of roughly 2% of blood CD8 T cells and GLC-BM-specific cells made up a mean of roughly 0.99%. The mean EBV load in blood was 3.5 to 4 log10 genome copies per million B cells during acute infection, compared with approximately 2.8 at convalescence. Study-level results and caveats: Low acute-to-convalescent clonotype overlap might partly reflect sampling error, because only a fraction of each donor's blood was analyzed. Only 7.5% to 9% of unique acute clonotypes persisted into convalescence, yet these made up most of the response; new diverse de novo clonotypes seemingly replaced the rest. With only a few donors in the cohort, group averages were based on very few individuals. In TCR repertoire selection for BRLF1 (YVL-BR), TCRalpha CDR3 motifs had a dominant role, while TCRbeta had a minimal role.

For TCR profiling, total RNA from no fewer than 10,000 sorted tetramer+ CD8 T cells was reverse transcribed into cDNA. CDR3 regions were PCR-amplified with primers annealing to V and J regions, and unique molecular identifiers were added to track templates. Profiling of the TCRalpha and TCRbeta chains was done on the immunoSEQ platform, including the sequencing and error-correction standards of that platform. Processing in the source paper ran as follows. Clonal copy numbers were corrected for sequencing and PCR errors, and IMGT conventions were followed to define CDR3s. Analysis was restricted to productive rearrangements and performed with immunoSEQ Analyzer versions 2.0 and 3.0, while gene-pairing frequencies underwent further processing in Microsoft Excel. Circos plots were used to display V-J pairings, and MEME together with a custom motifSearch program was used to find CDR3 motifs. The probability of generation of TCR sequences was calculated using the OLGA algorithm. Clonotypes seen at both visits were called persistent; those seen only acutely were nonpersistent; those seen only at convalescence were de novo. Any amino acid clonotype used by more than one donor was defined as a public TCR. TCRdb mirrors the immuneACCESS table, restricted to in-frame sequences. Some clones are absent from its copies; in checked studies, under half trace to an unresolved V gene, and the reason for the others is unknown. V and J calls plus clone size are reproduced from that table; the DNA served to infer D and trimming. Within this sample are 7,700 or so clones, with approximately 26% of them counted one time only. The top ten clones comprise around 28% of the sample.

Reading the germline V gene (reference sequence) gives CDR1 MNHEY and CDR2 SMNVEV. V drops 5 bases and J drops 3 bases, leaving 2 bases in between. Taken from cysteine to phenylalanine, the CDR3 has 11 residues. Solely the CDR3 DNA is kept, with 33 bases framed from the first base. This clone was counted a few times. A single base is all that separates this from a far larger clone, so a read error is likely. The same CDR3 also results from other DNA sequences found in this sample. This specimen's time point label, interpreted: acute infectious mononucleosis, at clinical presentation within 2 weeks of symptom onset (visit 1). CD8 T cell responses to two immunodominant EBV epitopes, BRLF1 109 (YVL-BR) and BMLF1 280 (GLC-BM), were tracked in the study over primary infection. A positive serum heterophile antibody test together with EBV viral capsid antigen-specific IgM pointed to primary EBV infection. As a first step, magnetic positive selection (MACS) was used to enrich total CD8 T cells from the PBMCs. A FACSAria III was used to sort live CD3+ CD8+ tetramer+ cells to a purity above 95%. Cell sorting used a PE-conjugated tetramer carrying the BRLF1 109-117 peptide. After tetramer sorting, TCR repertoires of EBV epitope-specific CD8 T cells were deep-sequenced directly ex vivo at acute infection and at convalescence. A few people aged 18 to 29 with clinical acute infectious mononucleosis and laboratory evidence of primary EBV infection were used as donors. Heparinized peripheral blood was collected when donors presented clinically with mononucleosis symptoms and again about 6 months afterward. PBMCs were isolated by Ficoll-Paque density gradient centrifugation.

The TCR was taken from a woman under 30 with infectious mononucleosis caused by EBV. The chain is assembled from TRBV27 and TRBJ2-1; no D segment can be confidently identified. The starting material was EBV YVL epitope tetramer+ CD8+ T cells sorted from PBMCs, obtained during acute infectious mononucleosis. The sample's cell subset or site, from its label and the paper: CD8 T cells binding a tetramer with EBV BRLF1 109-117 peptide (YVL-BR). The CDR3 amino acid sequence is: CASSNYNEQFF. The DNA sequence is as follows: TGTGCCAGCAGTAACTACAATGAGCAGTTCTTC.